This TCR beta chain was captured by sequencing in a study of T cell responses to AZD1222 COVID-19 vaccine. TCRdb's table, derived via immunoSEQ multiplex PCR, lists solely in-frame clones and lacks some. The repertoire includes roughly 180,000 clones, roughly 87% of them detected once, and 2% to 3% sits in the top ten. Germline values: CDR1 GTSNPN, CDR2 SVGIG (reference sequence). Trimming cost V 1 base and J 3 bases, with 10 bases left between them. The CDR3 covers 14 residues. About this clone itself: The antigen is undetermined.

Regarding the study as a whole: Clonal diversity was possibly underestimated, and the donors were mostly white British, with more females. Baseline serostatus was positive in only a handful of AZD1222 recipients. Rises in breadth and depth of Spike-specific TCRs came after two AZD1222 doses.

The V call is TRBV30, the J call TRBJ1-5; D is ambiguous. This specimen consisted of peripheral blood, obtained on day 0 of AZD1222 vaccination. This TCR came from an adult in good health. CDR3 protein: CAWSAGSYNQPQHF. CDR3 coding DNA: TGTGCCTGGAGTGCAGGCAGCTACAATCAGCCCCAGCATTTT.